A single sample gave rise to the 23 T cell receptor beta chains below, sequenced in a study of T cells in Graves' hyperthyroidism and ophthalmopathy. What was amplified from RNA transcripts were TCR beta CDR3 regions. First-round RT-PCR targeting the TCR CDR3 was performed with the HTBI primer set. TCRdb itself ran the multiplex PCR reads through MiXCR, one entry per CDR3 protein. The profile shows hundreds of thousands of distinct CDR3 sequences, about 14% of them singletons. Material: blood. These TCRs come from a man aged 18 to 29 with Graves' ophthalmopathy.

This clonotype came up many times. The chain recombines TRBV12-3 or TRBV12-4 with TRBJ2-1; TRBD2 agrees at 14 bases. There are 15 residues in the CDR3. V trimming: 5 bases; J trimming: 8 bases; junction bases outside the gene matches: 5. As DNA, the CDR3 is TGTGCCAGCAGTCGACTAGCGGGGGGGCCCCATGAGCAGTTCTTC. Its protein is CASSRLAGGPHEQFF.

This clonotype was seen only a few times. The V call is TRBV15, the J call TRBJ2-3; 11 bases agree with TRBD2. This CDR3 has 16 residues. The J segment lost 3 bases and the V segment lost 5 bases, leaving 7 bases of the junction unmatched. Germline assignment: CDR1 LNHNV and CDR2 YYDKDF (reference sequence). The CDR3 reads CATSGTGTSGTDTQYF. CDR3 coding DNA: TGTGCCACCAGCGGGACCGGGACTAGCGGAACAGATACGCAGTATTTT.

This clonotype appeared once. The chain uses TRBV12-3 or TRBV12-4 and TRBJ2-3; 9 bases match TRBD1. This CDR3 comprises 15 residues. J was trimmed by 2 bases and V by 6 bases; bases with no gene match: 6. CDR3 sequence: CASSTGTGNTDTQYF. In DNA form, the CDR3 reads TGTGCCAGCAGCACCGGGACAGGGAACACAGATACGCAGTATTTT.

The V gene is TRBV4-1, the J gene TRBJ2-1; the D gene is possibly TRBD2 (5 bases). Germline-derived CDR1 and CDR2 are MGHRA and YSYEKL. V was pared by 4 bases and J by 6 bases, with 16 bases between. CDR3 length: 15 residues. The CDR3 loop reads CASSPEGVHFNEQFF. The CDR3 DNA reads TGCGCCAGCAGCCCAGAGGGTGTACATTTCAATGAGCAGTTCTTC.

Here the CDR3 DNA reads TGCGCCAGCAGCCAAGAGAACAGGGAAGACGAAAAACTGTTTTTT. This translates into CASSQENREDEKLFF. J is TRBJ1-4 and V is TRBV4-1; weak D call: TRBD1 (6 bases). Trimming pared 0 bases from V and 8 bases from J, leaving 13 bases between. This CDR3 spans 15 amino acids. CDR1 MGHRA and CDR2 YSYEKL come from the germline V gene.

V usage is TRBV19 and J usage is TRBJ2-1; 11 bases are shared with TRBD2. CDR3 length: 16 residues. Looked up from germline, CDR1 is LNHDA and CDR2 is SQIVND (reference sequence). The V gene end was trimmed by 4 bases and the J gene end by 3 bases; junction bases not matched to a gene: 5. Written as DNA, the CDR3 is TGTGCCAGTAGTACGGGACTAGCGGATATCTACAATGAGCAGTTCTTC. Amino acid sequence: CASSTGLADIYNEQFF. Variable domain in full (rest from reference TRBV19 and TRBJ2-1): DGGITQSPKYLFRKEGQNVTLSCEQNLNHDAMYWYRQDPGQGLRLIYYSQIVNDFQKGDIAEGYSVSREKKESFPLTVTSAQKNPTAFYLCASSTGLADIYNEQFFGPGTRLTVL.

This clonotype was detected ten times or more. The genes are TRBV10-3 and TRBJ2-5, with D perhaps matching TRBD2 (6 bases). Between the trimmed V and J ends, which lost 6 bases and 6 bases, there was a span of 11 bases. This CDR3 spans 12 amino acids. The germline CDR1 and CDR2 sequences are ENHRY and SYGVKD. The CDR3 region has the DNA TGTGCCATCAGCGCGGGACGAAAGACCCAGTACTTC. Its translation: CAISAGRKTQYF.

This chain links TRBV18 with TRBJ2-3; 7 positions agree with TRBD1. V was clipped by 0 bases and J by 10 bases; unmatched bases: 10. The CDR3 totals 15 residues. Germline loops: CDR1 KGHSH, CDR2 LQKENI. The CDR3 reads CASSPPPQTGSAQYF. For the CDR3, the DNA is TGTGCCAGCTCACCACCGCCCCAGACAGGGTCGGCGCAGTATTTT. Using reference TRBV18 and TRBJ2-3 for the parts outside the CDR3, the full variable domain is NAGVMQNPRHLVRRRGQEARLRCSPMKGHSHVYWYRQLPEEGLKFMVYLQKENIIDESGMPKERFSAEFPKEGPSILRIQQVVRGDSAAYFCASSPPPQTGSAQYFGPGTRLTVL.

This clonotype was observed a single time. This chain uses TRBV12-3 or TRBV12-4 with TRBJ2-3; 11 nucleotides align to TRBD2. This CDR3 contains 17 residues. V lost 5 bases and J lost 0; bases outside the gene matches: 7. The CDR3 sequence is CASSNPGLAASTDTQYF. CDR3 bases: TGTGCCAGCAGTAACCCGGGACTAGCGGCGAGCACAGATACGCAGTATTTT.

This clonotype has only a few counts. One end of the junction does not line up with germline, which may come from a read error. This chain joins TRBV7-9 and TRBJ2-1, with D uncertain. The CDR3 is 16 amino acids. Germline V lookup: CDR1 SEHNR, CDR2 FQNEAQ (reference sequence). This chain's CDR3 is CASSHPPFHTYNGQFF. CDR3 nucleotide sequence: TGTGCCAGCAGCCATCCTCCGTTTCACACATACAATGGGCAGTTCTTC. The variable domain in full, completed from reference TRBV7-9 and TRBJ2-1, reads DTGVSQNPRHKITKRGQNVTFRCDPISEHNRLYWYRQTLGQGPEFLTYFQNEAQLEKSRLLSDRFSAERPKGSFSTLEIQRTEQGDSAMYLCASSHPPFHTYNGQFFGPGTRLTVL.

This chain connects TRBV4-1 to TRBJ2-7, with 12 bases identical to TRBD2. The CDR3 has 17 residues. Per the germline V gene, CDR1 is MGHRA and CDR2 is YSYEKL. Losses at the gene ends were 5 bases for V and 6 bases for J; bases not matched to a gene: 14. The CDR3 DNA is TGCGCCAGCAGCATAGGGCCCGAGACTAGCGGGAGTTCCGAGCAGTACTTC. Protein: CASSIGPETSGSSEQYF.

This clonotype was seen ten or more times. The J gene is TRBJ2-7, the V gene TRBV6-5, with D tentatively TRBD2 (7 bases). This CDR3 is built from 16 residues. V lost 2 bases to trimming and J lost 0 bases, with 14 bases between them. The germline V gene encodes CDR1 MNHEY and CDR2 SVGAGI. CDR3 sequence reads: CASSYGGGGSSYEQYF. The CDR3 region has the DNA TGTGCCAGCAGTTACGGAGGGGGAGGGAGCTCCTACGAGCAGTACTTC.

The chain uses TRBV29-1 and TRBJ1-1; D ambiguous. Germline CDR1 and CDR2: SQVTM and ANQGSEA. V was pared by 5 bases and J by 4 bases, with 14 bases between. CDR3 length: 13 residues. CDR3 DNA sequence: TGCAGCGTTATACAATATATCATCACTGAAGCTTTCTTT. Translation gives CSVIQYIITEAFF.

This CDR3 reads CAISVAGGRTGELFF. The DNA for the CDR3 is TGTGCCATCAGTGTAGCGGGAGGGCGCACCGGGGAGCTGTTTTTT. V usage is TRBV10-3 and J usage is TRBJ2-2, with 11 positions matching TRBD2. The CDR3 covers 15 residues. Trimming took 4 bases from V and 4 from J; bases not matched to a gene: 2. CDR1 is ENHRY and CDR2 is SYGVKD in the germline V gene.

This clonotype was seen more than once but under ten times. At one end, the junction sequence differs from germline, possibly due to a read error. The rearrangement uses TRBV10-3 and TRBJ2-7; possibly TRBD2 for D (5 bases). Germline V gene sequence: CDR1 ENHRY, CDR2 SYGVKD. The CDR3 is 15 residues long. The CDR3, as DNA: TGTGCCATCAGTGAGAGGCTAGCAGCTACCTACGAGCAGTGCTTC. Residues: CAISERLAATYEQCF.

The V gene is TRBV5-1, the J gene TRBJ2-1; 9 bases are shared with TRBD2. CDR3 length equals 15 residues. CDR1 and CDR2 from the germline V gene are SGHRS and YFSETQ. V trimming: 0 bases; J trimming: 3 bases; junction bases outside the gene matches: 1. CDR3 sequence: CASSLGLADYNEQFF. The CDR3 bases are TGCGCCAGCAGCTTGGGACTAGCGGACTACAATGAGCAGTTCTTC.

This clonotype has a count of ten or more. This rearrangement joins TRBV7-9 to TRBJ2-7; 10 nucleotides align to TRBD2. After removal of 4 bases from V and 6 bases from J, the junction contained 6 bases not matched to a gene. Looked up from germline, CDR1 is SEHNR and CDR2 is FQNEAQ (reference sequence). The CDR3 contains 14 residues. CDR3 nucleotide sequence: TGTGCCAGCAGCTGTAGCGGGAGGACTTGCGAGCAGTACTTC. Its protein product is CASSCSGRTCEQYF.

The chain joins TRBV12-3 or TRBV12-4 to TRBJ1-3, with D uncertain. This CDR3 has 15 amino acids. V was trimmed by 1 base and J by 0 bases, leaving 7 bases between them. CDR3 sequence: CASSLVVGSGNTIYF. The CDR3 nucleotides are TGTGCCAGCAGTTTAGTCGTAGGCTCTGGAAACACCATATATTTT.

The V and J genes are TRBV5-4 and TRBJ2-1; D tentatively reads TRBD1 or TRBD2 (5 bases each). CDR3 length: 17 residues. From germline, CDR1 is SGHNT and CDR2 YYREEE (reference sequence). Trimming took 0 bases from V and 3 from J, leaving 16 bases between them. For the CDR3, the DNA is TGTGCCAGCAGCTTGGTTCCGTCGGGGACCCTCTACAATGAGCAGTTCTTC. It yields the protein CASSLVPSGTLYNEQFF. The full variable domain, with the rest looked up from reference TRBV5-4 and TRBJ2-1, is ETGVTQSPTHLIKTRGQQVTLRCSSQSGHNTVSWYQQALGQGPQFIFQYYREEENGRGNFPPRFSGLQFPNYSSELNVNALELDDSALYLCASSLVPSGTLYNEQFFGPGTRLTVL.

This clonotype was detected a few times. The chain links TRBV5-1 to TRBJ1-5; TRBD1 matches at 9 bases. V gave up 2 bases and J gave up 4 bases; unmatched junction bases: 4. CDR1 is SGHRS, CDR2 YFSETQ, per germline. CDR3 length: 15 amino acids. For the CDR3, the DNA is TGCGCCAGCAGCTTTGAAGGACAGGGGAATCAGCCCCAGCATTTT. Protein product: CASSFEGQGNQPQHF.

This clonotype was counted many times. This chain uses TRBV5-6 with TRBJ2-1; 9 bases map to TRBD2. CDR1 SGHDT and CDR2 YYEEEE come from the germline V gene. Trimming at V came to 4 bases and at J to 6 bases, leaving 8 bases not matched to a gene. The CDR3 runs to 15 residues. Written as DNA, the CDR3 is TGTGCCAGCAGCCCGGGACTAGCTTTCCCCAATGAGCAGTTCTTC. Translating gives CASSPGLAFPNEQFF.

This clonotype showed up just a few times. This chain connects TRBV10-3 to TRBJ2-5; weak D call: TRBD2 (6 bases). The CDR3 contains 15 residues. Germline V lookup: CDR1 ENHRY, CDR2 SYGVKD. Trimming shortened V by 4 bases and J by 5 bases, and 17 bases separated the two germline ends. The CDR3 spells CAISGLGSTGETQYF. The DNA for the CDR3 is TGTGCCATCAGTGGCCTCGGGAGTACCGGGGAGACCCAGTACTTC.

Many counts were recorded for this clonotype. The chain carries TRBV18 and TRBJ1-2; 7 bases are a match to TRBD1. The CDR3 runs 14 residues. The germline V gene encodes CDR1 KGHSH and CDR2 LQKENI. Trimming cost V 3 bases and J 4 bases; bases outside gene matches: 5. CDR3 nucleotides: TGTGCCAGCTCACCGCAGGGACAGCTCTATGGCTACACCTTC. Its protein product is CASSPQGQLYGYTF.